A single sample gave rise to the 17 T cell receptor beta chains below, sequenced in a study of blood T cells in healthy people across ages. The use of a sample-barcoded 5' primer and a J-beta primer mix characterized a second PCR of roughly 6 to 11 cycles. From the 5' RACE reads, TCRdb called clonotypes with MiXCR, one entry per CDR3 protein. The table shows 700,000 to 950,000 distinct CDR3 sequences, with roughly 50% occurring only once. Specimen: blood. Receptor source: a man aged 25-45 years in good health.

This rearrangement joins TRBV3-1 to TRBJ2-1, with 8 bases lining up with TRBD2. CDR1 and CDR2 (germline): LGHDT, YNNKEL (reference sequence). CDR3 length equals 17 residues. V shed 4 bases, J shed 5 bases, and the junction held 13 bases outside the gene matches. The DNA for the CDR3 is TGTGCCAGCAGCCTCCTTACCGGGACTAGATACGACAATGAGCAGTTCTTC. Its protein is CASSLLTGTRYDNEQFF.

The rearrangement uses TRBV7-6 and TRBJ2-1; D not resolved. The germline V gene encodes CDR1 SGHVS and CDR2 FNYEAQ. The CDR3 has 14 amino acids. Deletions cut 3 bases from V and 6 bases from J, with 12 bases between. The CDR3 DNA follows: TGTGCCAGCAGCTTTAGTGCGGCGGTCAATGAGCAGTTCTTC. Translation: CASSFSAAVNEQFF.

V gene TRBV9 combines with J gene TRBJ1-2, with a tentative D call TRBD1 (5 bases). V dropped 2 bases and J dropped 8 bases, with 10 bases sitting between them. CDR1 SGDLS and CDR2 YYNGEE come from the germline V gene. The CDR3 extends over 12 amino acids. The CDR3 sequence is CASSVGGLGYTF. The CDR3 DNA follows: TGTGCCAGCAGCGTTGGGGGACTCGGCTACACCTTC. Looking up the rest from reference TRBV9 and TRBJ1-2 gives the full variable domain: DSGVTQTPKHLITATGQRVTLRCSPRSGDLSVYWYQQSLDQGLQFLIQYYNGEERAKGNILERFSAQQFPDLHSELNLSSLELGDSALYFCASSVGGLGYTFGSGTRLTVV.

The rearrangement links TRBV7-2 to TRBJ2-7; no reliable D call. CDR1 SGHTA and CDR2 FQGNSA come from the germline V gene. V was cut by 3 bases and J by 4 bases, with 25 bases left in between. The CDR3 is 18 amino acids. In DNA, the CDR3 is TGTGCCAGCAGCTTGTTAGCTGGCGTTACTGAAAGAAGATACGAGCAGTACTTC. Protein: CASSLLAGVTERRYEQYF.

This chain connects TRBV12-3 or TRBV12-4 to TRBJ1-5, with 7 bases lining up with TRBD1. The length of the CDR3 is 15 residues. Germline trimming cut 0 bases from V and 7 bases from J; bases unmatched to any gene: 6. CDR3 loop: CASSLAGSGQQPQHF. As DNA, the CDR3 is TGTGCCAGCAGTTTAGCGGGGTCGGGACAGCAGCCCCAGCATTTT.

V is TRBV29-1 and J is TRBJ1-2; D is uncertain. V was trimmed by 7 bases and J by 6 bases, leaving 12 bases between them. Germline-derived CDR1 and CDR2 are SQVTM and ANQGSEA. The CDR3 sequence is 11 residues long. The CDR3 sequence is CSAPNVDGYTF. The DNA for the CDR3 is TGCAGCGCCCCCAACGTTGATGGCTACACCTTC. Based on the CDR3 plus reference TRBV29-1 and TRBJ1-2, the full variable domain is SAVISQKPSRDICQRGTSLTIQCQVDSQVTMMFWYRQQPGQSLTLIATANQGSEATYESGFVIDKFPISRPNLTFSTLTVSNMSPEDSSIYLCSAPNVDGYTFGSGTRLTVV.

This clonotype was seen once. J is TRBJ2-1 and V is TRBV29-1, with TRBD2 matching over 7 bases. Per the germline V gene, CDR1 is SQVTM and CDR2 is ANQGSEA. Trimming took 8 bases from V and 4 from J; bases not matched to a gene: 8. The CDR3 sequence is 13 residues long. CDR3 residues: CSRREPLYNEQFF. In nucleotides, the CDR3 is TGCAGCAGGCGGGAGCCTCTTTACAATGAGCAGTTCTTC.

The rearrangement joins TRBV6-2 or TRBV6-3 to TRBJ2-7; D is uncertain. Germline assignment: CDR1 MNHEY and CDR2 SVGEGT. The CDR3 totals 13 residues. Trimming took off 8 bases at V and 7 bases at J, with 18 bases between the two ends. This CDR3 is CASESNWRNEQYF. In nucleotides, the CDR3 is TGTGCCAGCGAAAGTAATTGGCGGAATGAGCAGTACTTC.

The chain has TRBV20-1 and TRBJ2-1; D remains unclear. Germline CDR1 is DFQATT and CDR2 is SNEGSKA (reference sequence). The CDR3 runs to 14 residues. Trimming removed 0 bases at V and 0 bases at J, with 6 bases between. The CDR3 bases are TGCAGTGCTAGAGAATCTCGCTCCTACAATGAGCAGTTCTTC. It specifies CSARESRSYNEQFF.

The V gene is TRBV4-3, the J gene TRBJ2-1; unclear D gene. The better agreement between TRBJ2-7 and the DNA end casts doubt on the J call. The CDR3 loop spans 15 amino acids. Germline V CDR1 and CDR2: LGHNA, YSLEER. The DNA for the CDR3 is TGCGCCAGCAGCCAAGACTCCAATGGGGCCTACGAGCAGTACTTC. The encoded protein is CASSQDSNGAYEQYF.

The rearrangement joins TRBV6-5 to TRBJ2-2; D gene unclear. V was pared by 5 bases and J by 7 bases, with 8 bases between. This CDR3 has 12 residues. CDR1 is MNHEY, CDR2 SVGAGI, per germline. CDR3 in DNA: TGTGCCAGCAGTGCCGATTTCGGGGAGCTGTTTTTT. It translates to CASSADFGELFF.

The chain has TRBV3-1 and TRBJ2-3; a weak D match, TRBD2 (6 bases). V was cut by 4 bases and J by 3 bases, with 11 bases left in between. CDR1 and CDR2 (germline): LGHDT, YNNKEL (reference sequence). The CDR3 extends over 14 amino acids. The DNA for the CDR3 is TGTGCCAGCAGCCGACTAGATCGTACAGATACGCAGTATTTT. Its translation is CASSRLDRTDTQYF.

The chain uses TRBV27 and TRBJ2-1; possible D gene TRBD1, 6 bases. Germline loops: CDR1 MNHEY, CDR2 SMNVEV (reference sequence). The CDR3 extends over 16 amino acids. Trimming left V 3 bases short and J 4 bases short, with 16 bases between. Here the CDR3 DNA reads TGTGCCAGCAGTTTTCTGGGGGCGCGGAGTTACAATGAGCAGTTCTTC. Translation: CASSFLGARSYNEQFF.

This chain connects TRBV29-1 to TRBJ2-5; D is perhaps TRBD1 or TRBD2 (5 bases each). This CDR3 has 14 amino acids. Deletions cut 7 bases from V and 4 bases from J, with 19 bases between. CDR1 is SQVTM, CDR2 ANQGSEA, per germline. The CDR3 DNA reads TGCAGCGCTCGGGACCCTACCCGTCGAGAGACCCAGTACTTC. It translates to CSARDPTRRETQYF. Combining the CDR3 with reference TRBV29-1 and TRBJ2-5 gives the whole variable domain SAVISQKPSRDICQRGTSLTIQCQVDSQVTMMFWYRQQPGQSLTLIATANQGSEATYESGFVIDKFPISRPNLTFSTLTVSNMSPEDSSIYLCSARDPTRRETQYFGPGTRLLVL.

This CDR3 reads CASSPGARQGKETQYF. CDR3 nucleotides: TGTGCCAGCAGCCCAGGCGCCCGACAGGGCAAGGAGACCCAGTACTTC. The J gene is TRBJ2-5, the V gene TRBV6-5, with 7 bases matching TRBD1. CDR3 length: 16 amino acids. V lost 6 bases to trimming and J lost 5 bases; unmatched junction nucleotides: 15. Per the germline V gene, CDR1 is MNHEY and CDR2 is SVGAGI.

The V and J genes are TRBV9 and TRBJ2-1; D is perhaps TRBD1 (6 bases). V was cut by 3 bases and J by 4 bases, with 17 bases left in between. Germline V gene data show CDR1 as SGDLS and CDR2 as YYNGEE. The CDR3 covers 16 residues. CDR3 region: CASSASRQEYYNEQFF. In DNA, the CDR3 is TGTGCCAGCAGCGCGAGCCGACAGGAGTATTACAATGAGCAGTTCTTC.

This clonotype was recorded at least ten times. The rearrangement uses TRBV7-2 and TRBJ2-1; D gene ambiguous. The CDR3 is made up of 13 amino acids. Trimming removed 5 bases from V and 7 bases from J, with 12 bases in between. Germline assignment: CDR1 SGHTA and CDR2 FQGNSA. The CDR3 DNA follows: TGTGCCAGCAGCCTCGGGTACACGAATGAGCAGTTCTTC. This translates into CASSLGYTNEQFF.